This TCR beta chain was identified in a study of T cell clonotyping in hematopoietic cell transplantation. Germline values: CDR1 LNHNV, CDR2 YYDKDF (reference sequence). This CDR3 region has 16 residues. V shed 1 base and J shed 4 bases, with 13 bases lying between them. With respect to this clone: Its specificity is unknown.

Sequencing used immunoSEQ multiplex PCR; TCRdb keeps in-frame clones, though not all of them. The sample yields 7,000 to 9,500 clones, around 94% seen once. Points from the study as a whole: After transplant, recipient diversity fell while pathologically expanded clonotypes grew through day 180. Broader posttransplant TCR repertoire diversity was predicted by graft donor and pretransplant recipient Inverse Simpson Index values.

Sequenced here: peripheral blood mononuclear cells, sampled 30 days after allogeneic stem cell transplant. The source is a male patient between 55 and 70 years old who had an allogeneic stem cell transplant from an unrelated donor, so T cells may come from the graft donor. Some clones in this sample may be carry-over from other donors' samples. The rearrangement joins TRBV15 to TRBJ1-4, with D perhaps matching TRBD1 (6 bases). CDR3 sequence reads: CATSRAGRGYNEKLFF. The CDR3 nucleotides read TGTGCCACCAGCAGAGCAGGGAGGGGGTATAATGAAAAACTGTTTTTT.